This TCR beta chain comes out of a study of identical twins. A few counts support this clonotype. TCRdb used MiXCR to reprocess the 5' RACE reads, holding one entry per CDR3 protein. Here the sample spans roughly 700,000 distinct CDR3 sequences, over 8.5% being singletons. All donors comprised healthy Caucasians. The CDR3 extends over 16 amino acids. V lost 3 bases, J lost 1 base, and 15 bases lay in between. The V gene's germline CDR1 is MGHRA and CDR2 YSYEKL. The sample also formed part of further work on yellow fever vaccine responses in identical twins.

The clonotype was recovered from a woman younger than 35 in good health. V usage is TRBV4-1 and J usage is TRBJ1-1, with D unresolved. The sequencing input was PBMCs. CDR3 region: CASSHITGRTNTEAFF. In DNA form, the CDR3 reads TGCGCCAGCAGCCACATTACTGGACGGACGAACACTGAAGCTTTCTTT.